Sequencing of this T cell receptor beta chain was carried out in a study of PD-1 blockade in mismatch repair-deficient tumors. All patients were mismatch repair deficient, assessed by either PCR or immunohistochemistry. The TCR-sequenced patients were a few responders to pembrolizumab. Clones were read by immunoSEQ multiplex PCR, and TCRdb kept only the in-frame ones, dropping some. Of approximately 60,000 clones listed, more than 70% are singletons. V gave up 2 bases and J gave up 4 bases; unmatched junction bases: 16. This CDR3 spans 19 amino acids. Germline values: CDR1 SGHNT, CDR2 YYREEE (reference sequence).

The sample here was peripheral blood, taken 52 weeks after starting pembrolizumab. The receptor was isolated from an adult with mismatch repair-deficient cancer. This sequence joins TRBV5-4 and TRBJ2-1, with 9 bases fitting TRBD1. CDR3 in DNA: TGTGCCAGCAGCTTCACAGGGGGCAGAGATCAGCGGAGGTACAATGAGCAGTTCTTC. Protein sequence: CASSFTGGRDQRRYNEQFF.